This TCR beta chain was sequenced in a study of cytomegalovirus exposure and HLA in healthy donors. Both 60 Vbeta primers and 13 Jbeta primers went into the PCR. This table comes from immunoSEQ multiplex PCR, and its TCRdb copy is limited to in-frame clones, with some not included. The sample lists about 160,000 clones; 70% to 80% were seen once. This CDR3 comprises 15 residues. Germline lookup yields CDR1 LGHNA and CDR2 YSLEER. Sequencing used PBMCs. The clonotype originates from a male donor in good health and CMV-seronegative. This chain joins TRBV4-3 and TRBJ2-5; possible D gene TRBD2, 6 bases. The J call may be wrong; the DNA end is better matched by TRBJ2-7. Here the CDR3 reads CASSQNRGGAYEQYF. The CDR3 DNA sequence: TGCGCCAGCAGCCAAAACCGAGGAGGGGCCTACGAGCAGTACTTC.